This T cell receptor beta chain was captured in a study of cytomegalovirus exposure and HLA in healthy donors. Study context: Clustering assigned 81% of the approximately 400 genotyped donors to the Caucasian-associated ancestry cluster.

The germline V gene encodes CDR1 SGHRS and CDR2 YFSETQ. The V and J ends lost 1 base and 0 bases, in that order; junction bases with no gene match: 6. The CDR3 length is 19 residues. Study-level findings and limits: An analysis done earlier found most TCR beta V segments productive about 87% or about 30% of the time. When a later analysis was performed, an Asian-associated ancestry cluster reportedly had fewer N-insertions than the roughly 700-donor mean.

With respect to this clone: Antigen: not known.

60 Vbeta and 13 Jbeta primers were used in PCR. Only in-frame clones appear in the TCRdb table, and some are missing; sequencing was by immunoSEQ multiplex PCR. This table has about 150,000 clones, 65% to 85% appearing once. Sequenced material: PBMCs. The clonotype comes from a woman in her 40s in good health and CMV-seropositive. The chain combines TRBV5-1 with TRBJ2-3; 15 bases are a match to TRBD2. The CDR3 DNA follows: TGCGCCAGCAGCTTGCTGGGACTAGCGGGGGGCAGTAGCACAGATACGCAGTATTTT. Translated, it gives CASSLLGLAGGSSTDTQYF.